A single sample gave rise to the 23 T cell receptor beta chains below, sequenced in a study of cytomegalovirus exposure and HLA in healthy donors. PCR used 60 Vbeta primers and 13 Jbeta primers. Assay used: immunoSEQ multiplex PCR; TCRdb lists only in-frame clones, some missing. Here the sample spans under 200,000 clones, approximately 80% being singletons. Specimen: PBMCs. These TCRs come from a woman aged 18-29 years in good health and CMV-seronegative.

The CDR3 nucleotides read TGTGCCAGCTCACCAGACAGGGCCGCCACTGAAGCTTTCTTT. Its protein is CASSPDRAATEAFF. The V and J genes are TRBV18 and TRBJ1-1, with 7 bases aligning to TRBD1. The CDR3 is made up of 14 amino acids. V was clipped by 2 bases and J by 4 bases; unmatched bases: 4. CDR1 and CDR2 from the germline V gene are KGHSH and LQKENI.

The gene calls are TRBV6-1 and TRBJ2-5; 10 bases are a match to TRBD1. The J call may be mistaken, given a closer DNA end match to TRBJ2-7. Germline CDR1 MNHNS, CDR2 SASEGT. CDR3 length: 12 residues. The CDR3 DNA sequence: TGTGCCAGCTGGACAGGGGGTGACGAGCAGTACTTC. Translation: CASWTGGDEQYF.

The CDR3 here is CASSFVLAGNNEQFF. CDR3 nucleotide sequence: TGTGCCAGCAGTTTTGTACTAGCGGGGAACAATGAGCAGTTCTTC. The rearrangement links TRBV27 to TRBJ2-1; TRBD2 matches at 10 bases. Germline lookup yields CDR1 MNHEY and CDR2 SMNVEV (reference sequence). There are 15 residues in the CDR3. Losses at the gene ends were 3 bases for V and 5 bases for J; bases not matched to a gene: 4.

This chain uses TRBV5-1 with TRBJ1-1; D unclear. V was shortened by 0 bases and J by 0 bases, with 6 bases between the two germline ends. The CDR3 extends over 14 amino acids. Germline CDR1 is SGHRS and CDR2 is YFSETQ. The CDR3 nucleotides are TGCGCCAGCAGCTTGGATCCTATGAACACTGAAGCTTTCTTT. Translating gives CASSLDPMNTEAFF.

A single count supports this clone. J is TRBJ1-6 and V is TRBV7-6, with TRBD1 matching 7 bases. Per the germline V gene, CDR1 is SGHVS and CDR2 is FNYEAQ. The length of the CDR3 is 15 residues. V lost 1 base and J lost 6; bases outside the gene matches: 3. This CDR3 is CASSLGGTANSPLHF. CDR3 coding DNA: TGTGCCAGCAGCTTAGGTGGGACAGCTAATTCACCCCTCCACTTT.

In its sample, this clone was seen once. The chain combines TRBV5-1 with TRBJ1-1; D remains unclear. Trimming removed 4 bases at V and 6 bases at J, with 10 bases between. Germline V CDR1 and CDR2: SGHRS, YFSETQ. The CDR3 has 12 amino acids. The CDR3 here is CASSLGGPEAFF. CDR3 DNA sequence: TGCGCCAGCAGCCTCGGCGGCCCTGAAGCTTTCTTT.

The chain joins TRBV18 to TRBJ1-4; no reliable D call. The CDR3 covers 16 residues. The germline V and J ends were trimmed by 0 bases and 0 bases, with 8 bases remaining between them. Germline assignment: CDR1 KGHSH and CDR2 LQKENI. DNA for the CDR3: TGTGCCAGCTCACCACCGGTGAGAGCAACTAATGAAAAACTGTTTTTT. Translated: CASSPPVRATNEKLFF. Combining the CDR3 with reference TRBV18 and TRBJ1-4 gives the whole variable domain NAGVMQNPRHLVRRRGQEARLRCSPMKGHSHVYWYRQLPEEGLKFMVYLQKENIIDESGMPKERFSAEFPKEGPSILRIQQVVRGDSAAYFCASSPPVRATNEKLFFGSGTQLSVL.

This chain links TRBV28 with TRBJ2-7; weak D call: TRBD2 (5 bases). Germline CDR1 and CDR2: MDHEN and SYDVKM. The CDR3 extends over 16 amino acids. The V gene lost 1 base and the J gene lost 0 bases, with 13 bases spanning the gap. The CDR3 loop reads CASSLSLGRDSYEQYF. CDR3 DNA sequence: TGTGCCAGCAGTTTATCGCTCGGCCGGGACTCCTACGAGCAGTACTTC.

The chain uses TRBV5-1 and TRBJ1-6; D gene uncertain. Germline CDR1 is SGHRS and CDR2 is YFSETQ. V lost 5 bases, J lost 9 bases, and 18 bases lay in between. There are 15 residues in the CDR3. The chain's CDR3 is CASRDGWQALSPLHF. The CDR3 nucleotides are TGCGCCAGCAGGGATGGGTGGCAGGCCCTTTCACCCCTCCACTTT.

The rearrangement links TRBV2 to TRBJ2-3, with 10 bases identical to TRBD1. The CDR3 spans 14 residues. J was trimmed by 1 base and V by 7 bases; bases with no gene match: 2. Germline CDR1 is SNHLY and CDR2 is FYNNEI. The CDR3 sequence is CASKGTGGTDTQYF. DNA of the CDR3: TGTGCCAGCAAGGGGACAGGGGGCACAGATACGCAGTATTTT. The full variable domain, its missing parts supplied by reference TRBV2 and TRBJ2-3, is EPEVTQTPSHQVTQMGQEVILRCVPISNHLYFYWYRQILGQKVEFLVSFYNNEISEKSEIFDDQFSVERPDGSNFTLKIRSTKLEDSAMYFCASKGTGGTDTQYFGPGTRLTVL.

The genes are TRBV28 and TRBJ2-7, with D unresolved. Germline CDR1 is MDHEN and CDR2 is SYDVKM. Trimming left V 7 bases short and J 3 bases short, with 10 bases between. This CDR3 has 12 amino acids. CDR3 bases: TGTGCCAGCAATTGGGCGAACTACGAGCAGTACTTC. Its protein is CASNWANYEQYF.

This clone turned up a few times. This chain links TRBV19 with TRBJ2-5; 12 nucleotides match TRBD1. CDR1 is LNHDA, CDR2 SQIVND, per germline (reference sequence). The V gene end was trimmed by 3 bases and the J gene end by 5 bases; junction bases not matched to a gene: 13. The CDR3 extends over 18 amino acids. Here the CDR3 DNA reads TGTGCCAGTAGTATCGATGGCCCCGGGACAGGGGGCCGTGAGACCCAGTACTTC. Protein sequence: CASSIDGPGTGGRETQYF.

This clone occurred once. Other DNA sequences within the sample encode an identical CDR3. The V and J genes are TRBV9 and TRBJ1-1; D uncertain. Germline V gives CDR1 SGDLS, CDR2 YYNGEE. V was pared by 0 bases and J by 4 bases, with 7 bases between. The CDR3 contains 13 residues. For the CDR3, the DNA is TGTGCCAGCAGCGTAGGGGCGGGCACTGAAGCTTTCTTT. Protein sequence: CASSVGAGTEAFF.

This clone came up once. The genes are TRBV6-1 and TRBJ2-2, with 9 bases aligning to TRBD1. V lost 4 bases and J lost 8; bases outside the gene matches: 14. CDR1 MNHNS and CDR2 SASEGT come from the germline V gene. The CDR3 has 17 amino acids. The CDR3 sequence: CASSGDRETRKGGELFF. CDR3 bases: TGTGCCAGCAGTGGGGACAGGGAGACGAGGAAGGGGGGGGAGCTGTTTTTT.

The J gene is TRBJ2-7, the V gene TRBV6-5; D is possibly TRBD1 (6 bases). The length of the CDR3 is 12 residues. V was clipped by 4 bases and J by 5 bases, with 9 bases between them. Looked up from germline, CDR1 is MNHEY and CDR2 is SVGAGI. CDR3 bases: TGTGCCAGCAGTTCCGGACAGCACGAGCAGTACTTC. This translates into CASSSGQHEQYF.

This clone was seen repeatedly, ten times or more. One end of the junction varies from germline; a read error may be responsible. The chain joins TRBV19 to TRBJ2-2, with D tentatively TRBD1 (7 bases). The germline V gene has CDR1 LNHDA and CDR2 SQIVND (reference sequence). This CDR3 is 16 amino acids long. The CDR3 region is CASSWRGDSNIGELFF. The CDR3 region has the DNA TGTGCCAGTAGTTGGAGGGGGGACAGTAACATCGGGGAGCTGTTTTTT. Using reference TRBV19 and TRBJ2-2 for the parts outside the CDR3, the full variable domain is DGGITQSPKYLFRKEGQNVTLSCEQNLNHDAMYWYRQDPGQGLRLIYYSQIVNDFQKGDIAEGYSVSREKKESFPLTVTSAQKNPTAFYLCASSWRGDSNIGELFFGEGSRLTVL.

The chain uses TRBV7-9 and TRBJ1-1; 8 bases line up with TRBD1. There are 16 residues in the CDR3. With 4 bases clipped from V and 2 bases from J, the junction kept 9 bases outside the gene matches. Germline V gene sequence: CDR1 SEHNR, CDR2 FQNEAQ (reference sequence). The CDR3 DNA is TGTGCCAGCAGCTCCACACCGGGACAGGCCAACACTGAAGCTTTCTTT. Amino acid sequence: CASSSTPGQANTEAFF.

The gene calls are TRBV5-4 and TRBJ2-1, with a weak D call TRBD1 (6 bases). V lost 4 bases and J 9 bases, leaving 17 bases between the germline ends. The germline gives CDR1 SGHNT, CDR2 YYREEE (reference sequence). The CDR3 sequence is 14 residues long. CDR3 protein: CASSLGQGTSEQFF. DNA of the CDR3: TGTGCCAGCAGCCTGGGGCAGGGGACAAGTGAGCAGTTCTTC.

The chain combines TRBV6-6 with TRBJ2-5, with 11 nucleotides matching TRBD1. This CDR3 has 16 residues. Per germline, CDR1 MNHNY and CDR2 SVGAGI (reference sequence). The V and J ends lost 2 bases and 3 bases, in that order; junction bases with no gene match: 5. CDR3 in amino acids: CASSYGGTGGKETQYF. In nucleotides, the CDR3 is TGTGCCAGCAGTTACGGGGGGACAGGGGGTAAAGAGACCCAGTACTTC.

The V call is TRBV19, the J call TRBJ1-2; TRBD1 might be the D (5 bases). The germline gives CDR1 LNHDA, CDR2 SQIVND (reference sequence). The germline V and J ends were trimmed by 5 bases and 5 bases, with 15 bases remaining between them. There are 14 residues in the CDR3. The CDR3 DNA follows: TGTGCCAGTAGTGCCCCCGGGACTGATTATGGCTACACCTTC. Translated, it gives CASSAPGTDYGYTF.

The rearrangement links TRBV4-1 to TRBJ2-7; D is ambiguous. Per the germline V gene, CDR1 is MGHRA and CDR2 is YSYEKL. The CDR3 runs 14 residues. V was shortened by 3 bases and J by 4 bases, with 13 bases between the two germline ends. DNA of the CDR3: TGCGCCAGCAGCCACTGGTCCGGTCGTTACGAGCAGTACTTC. It is translated as CASSHWSGRYEQYF.

The chain recombines TRBV7-2 with TRBJ1-5; TRBD1 is a possible D gene (6 bases). Germline-derived CDR1 and CDR2 are SGHTA and FQGNSA. V lost 5 bases, J lost 0 bases, and 11 bases lay in between. This CDR3 is built from 15 residues. The CDR3 DNA reads TGTGCCAGCAGCCCCGGGGACATTAGCAATCAGCCCCAGCATTTT. Residues: CASSPGDISNQPQHF.

This chain connects TRBV5-4 to TRBJ2-1; the D is unclear. The CDR3 has 11 amino acids. The ends were cut back, 2 bases at V and 5 bases at J, with 2 bases in the middle. Germline CDR1 SGHNT, CDR2 YYREEE (reference sequence). In nucleotides, the CDR3 is TGTGCCAGCAGCTTTAACAATGAGCAGTTCTTC. Translation: CASSFNNEQFF.